A single sample is the source of the 25 T cell receptor beta chains below, sequenced in a study of early T cells in non-severe SARS-CoV-2 infection. TCRdb called the 5' RACE reads again in MiXCR, with one record for every CDR3 protein. The sample includes about 55,000 distinct CDR3 sequences, 6.5% to 7.5% seen only once; the top ten take 5.5% to 7.5%. The sequencing used whole blood, collected at baseline. The receptors derive from an adult who was a healthcare worker with PCR-confirmed SARS-CoV-2 infection or an uninfected control (not recorded which).

CDR3 DNA: TGTGCCAGCAGCTTGTATCAGGCCGTCCCAGATACGCAGTATTTT. Protein product: CASSLYQAVPDTQYF. The chain carries TRBV13 and TRBJ2-3; D remains unclear. The V end was cut by 3 bases, the J end by 4 bases, with 14 bases between. The CDR3 loop spans 15 amino acids. Germline CDR1 and CDR2: PRHDT and FYEKMQ (reference sequence).

Ten or more counts support this clonotype. The V gene is TRBV4-2, the J gene TRBJ1-5, with 10 nucleotides matching TRBD1. With V trimmed by 6 bases and J by 5 bases, 4 bases remained unmatched. Germline V lookup: CDR1 LGHNA, CDR2 YNFKEQ. The CDR3 covers 14 residues. DNA of the CDR3: TGTGCCAGCAGGGGACAGGGGTCCGATCAGCCCCAGCATTTT. Translation: CASRGQGSDQPQHF.

In this sample, this clonotype turned up many times. This chain connects TRBV6-2 or TRBV6-3 to TRBJ1-5, with D unclear. The germline V and J ends were trimmed by 4 bases and 1 base, with 14 bases remaining between them. CDR1 and CDR2 from the germline V gene are MNHEY and SVGEGT. This CDR3 region has 16 residues. The CDR3 DNA reads TGTGCCAGCAGTTTTTTCGGTGGCCTGAGCAATCAGCCCCAGCATTTT. This sequence encodes CASSFFGGLSNQPQHF.

This clonotype was seen at least ten times. The chain joins TRBV6-1 to TRBJ2-5, with a possible D match to TRBD1 (6 bases). The V gene lost 4 bases and the J gene lost 3 bases, with 21 bases spanning the gap. This CDR3 comprises 17 residues. Germline values: CDR1 MNHNS, CDR2 SASEGT. CDR3 DNA sequence: TGTGCCAGCAGTGTTTCGGGTGAGGGGACACTGGAAGAGACCCAGTACTTC. Encoded protein: CASSVSGEGTLEETQYF.

This clonotype was detected a few times. V usage is TRBV20-1 and J usage is TRBJ1-1; D unclear. The germline V and J ends were trimmed by 1 base and 0 bases, with 15 bases remaining between them. CDR1 is DFQATT and CDR2 is SNEGSKA in the germline V gene (reference sequence). CDR3 length: 16 residues. The CDR3 DNA reads TGCAGTGCTAGAGCGGGCAGGTCTTTAATGAACACTGAAGCTTTCTTT. As protein: CSARAGRSLMNTEAFF.

This clonotype was found a few times. The V call is TRBV5-1, the J call TRBJ1-6, with D perhaps TRBD1 (5 bases). There are 16 residues in the CDR3. Trimming removed 4 bases at V and 8 bases at J, with 19 bases between. Per germline, CDR1 SGHRS and CDR2 YFSETQ. The CDR3 sequence: CASSPRGVRDHSPLHF. Here the CDR3 DNA reads TGCGCCAGCAGCCCCCGGGGGGTCAGGGACCATTCACCCCTCCACTTT.

This clonotype was recorded at least ten times. Here the CDR3 reads CASSQTGLDGVVGDTQYF. As DNA, the CDR3 is TGTGCCAGCAGCCAGACCGGTTTGGACGGGGTAGTAGGAGATACGCAGTATTTT. The chain carries TRBV3-1 and TRBJ2-3, with a possible D match to TRBD2 (5 bases). The CDR3 covers 18 residues. V lost 3 bases to trimming and J lost 5 bases, with 24 bases between them. CDR1 and CDR2 from the germline V gene are LGHDT and YNNKEL (reference sequence).

This clonotype occurred many times. The V and J genes are TRBV27 and TRBJ1-1; D is unclear. The length of the CDR3 is 13 residues. Deletions cut 0 bases from V and 1 base from J, with 3 bases between. CDR1 is MNHEY and CDR2 is SMNVEV in the germline V gene (reference sequence). This chain's CDR3 is CASSLSRNTEAFF. The CDR3 DNA follows: TGTGCCAGCAGTTTATCCAGGAACACTGAAGCTTTCTTT.

This clonotype was recorded at least ten times. This chain uses TRBV7-2 with TRBJ1-1; 7 bases map to TRBD1. The trim removed 4 bases at V and 1 base at J, leaving 3 bases unmatched. The germline V gene encodes CDR1 SGHTA and CDR2 FQGNSA. The CDR3 is 14 residues long. The CDR3 sequence: CASSWGTANTEAFF. The CDR3 region has the DNA TGTGCCAGCAGCTGGGGGACAGCGAACACTGAAGCTTTCTTT.

This clonotype has just a few counts. J is TRBJ2-7 and V is TRBV30; D tentatively reads TRBD1 or TRBD2 (5 bases each). The CDR3 has 14 residues. Germline V CDR1 and CDR2: GTSNPN, SVGIG (reference sequence). The germline V and J ends were trimmed by 2 bases and 6 bases, with 17 bases remaining between them. The CDR3 is CAWSRGGINGEQYF. The DNA for the CDR3 is TGTGCCTGGAGTCGTGGGGGAATTAACGGCGAGCAGTACTTC.

This clonotype came up many times. The chain joins TRBV28 to TRBJ2-7, with TRBD1 as a possible D gene (5 bases). Deletions cut 5 bases from V and 6 bases from J, with 14 bases between. Germline CDR1 is MDHEN and CDR2 is SYDVKM. This CDR3 has 13 residues. CDR3 protein: CASSIPGFGEQYF. Here the CDR3 DNA reads TGTGCCAGCAGTATACCAGGGTTTGGCGAGCAGTACTTC.

A few counts support this clonotype. The V gene is TRBV19, the J gene TRBJ1-5, with a possible D match to TRBD1 (5 bases). CDR1 LNHDA and CDR2 SQIVND come from the germline V gene (reference sequence). The CDR3 contains 15 residues. V dropped 0 bases and J dropped 7 bases, with 13 bases sitting between them. DNA for the CDR3: TGTGCCAGTAGTATAGATCGGCAGGGATACCAGCCCCAGCATTTT. Amino acid sequence: CASSIDRQGYQPQHF. The full variable domain, in which reference TRBV19 and TRBJ1-5 provide the parts outside the CDR3, is DGGITQSPKYLFRKEGQNVTLSCEQNLNHDAMYWYRQDPGQGLRLIYYSQIVNDFQKGDIAEGYSVSREKKESFPLTVTSAQKNPTAFYLCASSIDRQGYQPQHFGDGTRLSIL.

The gene calls are TRBV19 and TRBJ1-5; D is possibly TRBD1 (5 bases). The CDR3 covers 15 residues. V lost 6 bases and J lost 0, with 12 bases in between. Germline assignment: CDR1 LNHDA and CDR2 SQIVND (reference sequence). The CDR3 DNA reads as TGTGCCAGTAGCGCGGGGGTAGGTAGCAATCAGCCCCAGCATTTT. Translating gives CASSAGVGSNQPQHF.

This clonotype appeared many times. The CDR3 loop reads CAWSVSGGAYNEQFF. CDR3 nucleotides: TGTGCCTGGAGTGTTAGCGGGGGGGCCTACAATGAGCAGTTCTTC. The chain combines TRBV30 with TRBJ2-1; 11 nucleotides match TRBD2. With V trimmed by 0 bases and J by 2 bases, 0 bases remained unmatched. CDR3 length equals 15 residues. Germline loops: CDR1 GTSNPN, CDR2 SVGIG (reference sequence).

This chain uses TRBV6-6 with TRBJ2-1; 9 bases are a match to TRBD1. With V trimmed by 6 bases and J by 9 bases, 6 bases remained unmatched. Germline CDR1 and CDR2: MNHNY and SVGAGI (reference sequence). The CDR3 loop spans 13 amino acids. CDR3 nucleotide sequence: TGTGCCAGCAGCCCAACAGGGGGCGGTGAGCAGTTCTTC. Translation: CASSPTGGGEQFF.

V gene TRBV28 combines with J gene TRBJ1-5, with D maybe TRBD1 (6 bases). The CDR3 loop spans 16 amino acids. Trimming took off 2 bases at V and 6 bases at J, with 17 bases between the two ends. Germline V CDR1 and CDR2: MDHEN, SYDVKM. The DNA for the CDR3 is TGTGCCAGCAGTTTACAACCCGGGGGGGCTGGTCAGCCCCAGCATTTT. Its translation: CASSLQPGGAGQPQHF.

This clonotype was detected ten times or more. The chain couples TRBV9 to TRBJ1-1; D is possibly TRBD1 (6 bases). Trimming pared 0 bases from V and 6 bases from J, leaving 15 bases between. CDR1 and CDR2 (germline): SGDLS, YYNGEE. There are 15 residues in the CDR3. The CDR3 nucleotides read TGTGCCAGCAGCGTAGCTGGAGACAGGATACCTGAAGCTTTCTTT. Translated: CASSVAGDRIPEAFF.

The chain has TRBV10-3 and TRBJ2-3, with D hard to call. Trimming took off 0 bases at V and 6 bases at J, with 10 bases between the two ends. Germline CDR1 reads ENHRY; CDR2 reads SYGVKD. There are 14 residues in the CDR3. This CDR3 reads CAISESTDGDTQYF. CDR3 nucleotide sequence: TGTGCCATCAGTGAGTCAACGGACGGGGATACGCAGTATTTT.

This clonotype was seen repeatedly, ten times or more. The rearrangement links TRBV12-3 or TRBV12-4 to TRBJ2-5, with D possibly being TRBD2 (6 bases). The CDR3 is 13 residues long. The V end was cut by 7 bases, the J end by 1 base, with 10 bases between. The DNA for the CDR3 is TGTGCCAGCACCCTGGGAGGCCAAGAGACCCAGTACTTC. Protein: CASTLGGQETQYF.

The CDR3: CASSVGTDSYEQYF. CDR3 DNA sequence: TGTGCCAGCAGCGTGGGGACGGACAGCTACGAGCAGTACTTC. This chain links TRBV9 with TRBJ2-7, with D possibly matching TRBD1 (6 bases). The CDR3 is made up of 14 amino acids. Between the trimmed V and J ends, which lost 2 bases and 3 bases, there was a span of 12 bases. The germline V gene encodes CDR1 SGDLS and CDR2 YYNGEE.

This clonotype was detected many times. The rearrangement uses TRBV7-3 and TRBJ1-1, with D perhaps TRBD1 (6 bases). CDR3 length equals 14 residues. Looked up from germline, CDR1 is SGHTA and CDR2 is FQGTGA. Trimming took off 5 bases at V and 8 bases at J, with 18 bases between the two ends. The CDR3 DNA sequence: TGTGCCAGCAGCCCTCGGACAGACTCAGGGGAAGCTTTCTTT. It is translated as CASSPRTDSGEAFF.

This sequence joins TRBV20-1 and TRBJ2-7; D is unresolved. CDR1 DFQATT and CDR2 SNEGSKA come from the germline V gene (reference sequence). The CDR3 has 14 amino acids. V gave up 4 bases and J gave up 3 bases, with 16 bases separating them. The DNA of the CDR3 is TGCAGTGCTAATTTCCGGGCCCCAGGCTACGAGCAGTACTTC. Translation: CSANFRAPGYEQYF.

The chain combines TRBV7-8 with TRBJ1-5, with 7 bases aligning to TRBD1. Germline V gene data show CDR1 as SGHVS and CDR2 as FQNEAQ. The trim removed 5 bases at V and 7 bases at J, leaving 5 bases unmatched. The length of the CDR3 is 13 residues. CDR3 bases: TGTGCCAGCAGCCACCCGACAGGGCAGCCCCAGCATTTT. The encoded protein is CASSHPTGQPQHF.

This clonotype was counted ten times or more. The rearrangement uses TRBV13 and TRBJ2-5; D tentatively fits TRBD1 or TRBD2 (5 bases each). Germline CDR1 reads PRHDT; CDR2 reads FYEKMQ (reference sequence). V was clipped by 5 bases and J by 3 bases, with 16 bases between them. The CDR3 is made up of 15 amino acids. The CDR3 region has the DNA TGTGCCAGCAGCCGTCTCGGGACGAAAAAAGAGACCCAGTACTTC. This sequence encodes CASSRLGTKKETQYF.

In this sample, this clonotype turned up many times. J is TRBJ2-2 and V is TRBV7-9; unclear D gene. Germline CDR1 SEHNR, CDR2 FQNEAQ (reference sequence). The CDR3 totals 15 residues. V was trimmed by 1 base and J by 0 bases, leaving 6 bases between them. The CDR3 is CASSLGFSNTGELFF. CDR3 bases: TGTGCCAGCAGCTTAGGGTTTTCGAACACCGGGGAGCTGTTTTTT.